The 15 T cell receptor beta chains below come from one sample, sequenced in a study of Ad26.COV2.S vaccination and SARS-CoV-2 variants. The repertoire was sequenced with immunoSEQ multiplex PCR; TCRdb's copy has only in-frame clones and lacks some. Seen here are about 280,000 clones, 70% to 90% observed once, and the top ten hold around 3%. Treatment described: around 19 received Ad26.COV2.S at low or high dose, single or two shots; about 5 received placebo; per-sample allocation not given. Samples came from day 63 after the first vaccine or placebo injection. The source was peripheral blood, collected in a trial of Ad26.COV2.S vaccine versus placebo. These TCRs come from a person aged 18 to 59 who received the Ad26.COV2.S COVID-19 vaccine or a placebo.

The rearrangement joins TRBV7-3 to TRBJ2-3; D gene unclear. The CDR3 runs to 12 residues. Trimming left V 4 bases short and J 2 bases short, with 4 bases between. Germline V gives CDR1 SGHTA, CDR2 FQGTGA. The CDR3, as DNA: TGTGCCAGCAGCTCCAACACAGATACGCAGTATTTT. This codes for CASSSNTDTQYF. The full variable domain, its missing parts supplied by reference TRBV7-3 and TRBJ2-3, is GAGVSQTPSNKVTEKGKYVELRCDPISGHTALYWYRQSLGQGPEFLIYFQGTGAADDSGLPNDRFFAVRPEGSVSTLKIQRTERGDSAVYLCASSSNTDTQYFGPGTRLTVL.

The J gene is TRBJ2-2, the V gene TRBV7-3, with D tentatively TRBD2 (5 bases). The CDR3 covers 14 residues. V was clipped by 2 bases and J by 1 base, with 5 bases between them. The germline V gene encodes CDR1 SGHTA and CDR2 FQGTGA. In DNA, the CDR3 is TGTGCCAGCAGCTTACGGGGGAACACCGGGGAGCTGTTTTTT. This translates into CASSLRGNTGELFF.

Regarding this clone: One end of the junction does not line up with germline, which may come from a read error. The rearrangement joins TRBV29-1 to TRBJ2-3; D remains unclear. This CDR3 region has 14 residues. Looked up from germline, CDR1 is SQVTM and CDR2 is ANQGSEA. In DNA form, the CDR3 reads TGCAGCTTTGAGGTGGCGGAGAGCACAGATACGCAGTATTTT. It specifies CSFEVAESTDTQYF.

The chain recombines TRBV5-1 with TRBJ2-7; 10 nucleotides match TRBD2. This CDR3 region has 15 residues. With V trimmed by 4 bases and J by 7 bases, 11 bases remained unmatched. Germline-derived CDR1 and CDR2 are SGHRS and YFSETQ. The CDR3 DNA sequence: TGCGCCAGCAGCCTCACGGGACTAGCGAGCAATGAGCAGTACTTC. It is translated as CASSLTGLASNEQYF.

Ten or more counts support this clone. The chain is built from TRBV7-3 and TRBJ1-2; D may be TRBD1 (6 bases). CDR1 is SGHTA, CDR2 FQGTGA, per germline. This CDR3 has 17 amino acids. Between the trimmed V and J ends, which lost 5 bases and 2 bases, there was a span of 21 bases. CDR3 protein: CASSPTGGQGSNYGYTF. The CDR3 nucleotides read TGTGCCAGCAGCCCCACGGGTGGGCAGGGGTCGAACTATGGCTACACCTTC.

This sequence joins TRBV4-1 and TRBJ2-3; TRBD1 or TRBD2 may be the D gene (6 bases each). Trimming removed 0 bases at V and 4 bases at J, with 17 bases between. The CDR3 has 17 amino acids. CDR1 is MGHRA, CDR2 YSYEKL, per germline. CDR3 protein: CASSQDWTGAGADTQYF. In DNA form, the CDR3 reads TGCGCCAGCAGCCAAGATTGGACGGGGGCGGGCGCAGATACGCAGTATTTT.

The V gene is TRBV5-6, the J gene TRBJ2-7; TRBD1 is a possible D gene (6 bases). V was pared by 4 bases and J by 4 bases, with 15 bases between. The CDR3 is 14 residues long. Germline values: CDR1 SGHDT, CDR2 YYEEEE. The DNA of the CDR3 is TGTGCCAGCAGCGGGAGTTCACAGGGATACGAGCAGTACTTC. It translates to CASSGSSQGYEQYF.

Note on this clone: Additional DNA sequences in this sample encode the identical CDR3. The CDR3 reads CASSLRQGGEKLFF. CDR3 DNA sequence: TGTGCCAGCAGCTTAAGACAGGGAGGGGAAAAACTGTTTTTT. The chain links TRBV7-9 to TRBJ1-4; 7 bases are a match to TRBD1. V lost 2 bases and J lost 8; bases outside the gene matches: 5. In germline, CDR1 is SEHNR, CDR2 FQNEAQ (reference sequence). The CDR3 consists of 14 residues.

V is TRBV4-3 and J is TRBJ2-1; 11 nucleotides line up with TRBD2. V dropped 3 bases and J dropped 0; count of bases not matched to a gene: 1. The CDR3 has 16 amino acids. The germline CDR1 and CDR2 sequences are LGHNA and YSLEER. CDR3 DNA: TGCGCCAGCAGCCAGGGACTAGCGGTCTCCTACAATGAGCAGTTCTTC. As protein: CASSQGLAVSYNEQFF.

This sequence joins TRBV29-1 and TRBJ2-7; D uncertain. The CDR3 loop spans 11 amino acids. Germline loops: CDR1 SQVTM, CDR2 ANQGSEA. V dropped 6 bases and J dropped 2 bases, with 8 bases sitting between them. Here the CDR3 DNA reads TGCAGCGTGACTGATCCCTACGAGCAGTACTTC. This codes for CSVTDPYEQYF.

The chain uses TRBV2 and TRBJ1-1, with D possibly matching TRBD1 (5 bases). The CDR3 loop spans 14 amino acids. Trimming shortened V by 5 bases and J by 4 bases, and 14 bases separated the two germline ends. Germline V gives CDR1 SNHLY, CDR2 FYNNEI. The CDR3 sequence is CASSQMGRTTEAFF. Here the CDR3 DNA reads TGTGCCAGCAGTCAGATGGGGCGGACCACTGAAGCTTTCTTT.

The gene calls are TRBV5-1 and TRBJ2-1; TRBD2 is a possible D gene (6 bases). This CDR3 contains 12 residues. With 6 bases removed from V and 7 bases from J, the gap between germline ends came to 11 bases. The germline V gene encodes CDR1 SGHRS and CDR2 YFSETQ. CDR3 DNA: TGCGCCAGCAACAACCGGGGGAATGAGCAGTTCTTC. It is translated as CASNNRGNEQFF.

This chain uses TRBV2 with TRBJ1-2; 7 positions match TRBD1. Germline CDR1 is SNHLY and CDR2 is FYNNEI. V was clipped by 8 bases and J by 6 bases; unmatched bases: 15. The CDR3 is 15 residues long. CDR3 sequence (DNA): TGTGCCAGCCGGTCGCTTTTTCAGGGGGAGGATGGCTACACCTTC. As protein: CASRSLFQGEDGYTF.

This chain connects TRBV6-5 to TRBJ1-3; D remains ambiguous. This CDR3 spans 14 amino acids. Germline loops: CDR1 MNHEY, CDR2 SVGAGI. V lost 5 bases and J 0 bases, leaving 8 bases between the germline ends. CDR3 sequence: CASSRTVSGNTIYF. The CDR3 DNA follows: TGTGCCAGCAGTCGGACCGTCTCTGGAAACACCATATATTTT.

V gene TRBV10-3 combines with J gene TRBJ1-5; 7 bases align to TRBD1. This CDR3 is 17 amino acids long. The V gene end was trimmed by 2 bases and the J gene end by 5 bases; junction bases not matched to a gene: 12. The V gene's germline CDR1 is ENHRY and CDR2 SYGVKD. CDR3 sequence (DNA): TGTGCCATCAGTGAGAGATATGGCAGGGGGGGCGATCAGCCCCAGCATTTT. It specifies CAISERYGRGGDQPQHF.